This T cell receptor beta chain derives from a study of tumor and adjacent non-tumor tissue in lung cancer. Study-level information: The cohort had 12 to 13 adenocarcinoma, a couple of squamous cell and 1 small cell patients.

The library came from three nested PCR rounds adapted from ARM-PCR protocols. From the multiplex PCR reads, TCRdb called clonotypes with MiXCR, one entry per CDR3 protein. The table has about 86,000 distinct CDR3 sequences, approximately 73% seen once; the top ten hold around a fifth. This sample's RNA came from whole unsorted tissue. More than 3 cm separated this lung sample from the edge of the tumor. Study-wide results and caveats: TCR diversity was significantly greater in tumor than normal lung tissue. Shorter survival was associated with higher TCR diversity in tumors.

As concerns this clonotype: Its target is not known. Here the CDR3 omits its conserved ending phenylalanine or tryptophan, so a read error is the likely source.

Germline assignment: CDR1 SGHAT and CDR2 FQNNGV. The CDR3 contains 12 residues. The chain employs TRBV11-2 and TRBJ1-1; D remains ambiguous. This TCR was recovered from a woman between 45 and 60 years old with non-small cell lung cancer. Material for sequencing was distant non-tumor lung tissue. CDR3 sequence (DNA): TGTATCAGCAGCTTAAGGGACACTGAAGCTTTCTCT. Protein sequence: CISSLRDTEAFS.